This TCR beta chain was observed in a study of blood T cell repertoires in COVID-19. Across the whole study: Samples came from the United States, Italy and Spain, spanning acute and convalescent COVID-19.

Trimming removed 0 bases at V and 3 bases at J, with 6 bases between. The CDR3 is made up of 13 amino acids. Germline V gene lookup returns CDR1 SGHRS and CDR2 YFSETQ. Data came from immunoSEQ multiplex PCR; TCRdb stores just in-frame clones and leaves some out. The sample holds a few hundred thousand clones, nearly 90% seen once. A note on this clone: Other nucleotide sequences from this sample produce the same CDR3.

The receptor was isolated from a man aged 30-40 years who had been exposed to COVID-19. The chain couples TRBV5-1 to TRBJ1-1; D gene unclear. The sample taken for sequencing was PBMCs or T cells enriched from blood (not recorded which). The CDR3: CASSLGGDTEAFF. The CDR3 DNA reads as TGCGCCAGCAGCTTGGGCGGGGACACTGAAGCTTTCTTT.